Here is one T cell receptor (beta chain) with its context. Its matching antigen is unknown. Treatment indicated: roughly 10-day PBMC culture with coronavirus spike peptide pools or control peptides (ViraFEST assay). CD4+ T-cell collection from the unexposed donor predated the COVID-19 pandemic (2011-2018). With fresh IL-2 medium, half the medium was replaced on days 3 and 7. Sequencing of the DNA from cultured CD4+ T cells was carried out with the Oncomine TCR Beta short-read assay. Genomic DNA was extracted from cultured CD4+ T cells. TCRdb re-called the PCR reads with MiXCR, one entry per CDR3 protein. The data hold 8,500 to 14,000 distinct CDR3 sequences, with around 40% observed a single time. The sample belongs to a study of vaccination and CD4 T cells after COVID-19. Study-level information: Two-dose vaccination with either BNT162b2 or mRNA-1273 was given to participants. Overlapping SARS-CoV-2, HCoV-NL63, HCoV-OC43 and HCoV-229E spike peptides stimulated the cells.

Notes on the study in general: Spike mono-reactivity was found in 304 of 307 vaccine-specific clones from convalescent patients.

The germline V gene has CDR1 MNHNS and CDR2 SASEGT. The CDR3 covers 13 residues. Trimming left V 6 bases short and J 4 bases short, with 10 bases between. The sequencing sample was made of CD4+ T cells from blood, cultured in vitro. The chain joins TRBV6-1 to TRBJ1-5, with no clear D. The receptor comes from a human donor in good health. Here the CDR3 reads CASRTDGNQPQHF. The CDR3 nucleotides are TGTGCCAGCAGAACAGACGGGAATCAGCCCCAGCATTTT.